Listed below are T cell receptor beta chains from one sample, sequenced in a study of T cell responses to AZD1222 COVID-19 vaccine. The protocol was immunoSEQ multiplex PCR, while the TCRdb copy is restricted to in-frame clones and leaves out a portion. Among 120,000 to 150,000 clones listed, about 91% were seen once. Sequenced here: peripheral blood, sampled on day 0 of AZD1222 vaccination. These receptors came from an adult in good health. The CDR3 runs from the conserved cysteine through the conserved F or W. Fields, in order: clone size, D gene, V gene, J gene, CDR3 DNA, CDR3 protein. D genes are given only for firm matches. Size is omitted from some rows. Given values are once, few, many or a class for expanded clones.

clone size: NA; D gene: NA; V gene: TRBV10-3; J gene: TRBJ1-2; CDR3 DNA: TGTGCCATCAGTGAGTCCGAGGGCTACACCTTC; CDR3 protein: CAISESEGYTF
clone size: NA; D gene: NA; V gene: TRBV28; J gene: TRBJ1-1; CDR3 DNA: TGTGCCAGCAGTCAAAAGACATTCATGAACACTGAAGCTTTCTTT; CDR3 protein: CASSQKTFMNTEAFF
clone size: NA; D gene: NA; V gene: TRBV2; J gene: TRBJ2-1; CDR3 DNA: TGTGCCAGCAGTGAAGATTCCGACTATTGTTTCTTC; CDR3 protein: CASSEDSDYCFF
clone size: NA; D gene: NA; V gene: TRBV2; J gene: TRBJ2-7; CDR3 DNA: TGTGCCAGCAGTGAGTCGCGGGGGCCTACCTACGAGCAGTACTTC; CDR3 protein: CASSESRGPTYEQYF
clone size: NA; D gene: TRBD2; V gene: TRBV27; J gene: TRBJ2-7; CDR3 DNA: TGTGCCAGCAGCTTGAAACGGGGGGGGCCGAAGTCCTACGAGCAGTACTTC; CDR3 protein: CASSLKRGGPKSYEQYF
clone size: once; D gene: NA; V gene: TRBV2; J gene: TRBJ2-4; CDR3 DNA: TGTGCCAGCACTCCTCGGGTCAAAAACATTCAGTACTTC; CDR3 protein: CASTPRVKNIQYF
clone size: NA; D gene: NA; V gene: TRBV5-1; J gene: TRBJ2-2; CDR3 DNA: TGCGCCAGCAGCTTGGTGTCCAGTTCTGCGACCGGGGAGCTGTTTTTT; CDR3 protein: CASSLVSSSATGELFF
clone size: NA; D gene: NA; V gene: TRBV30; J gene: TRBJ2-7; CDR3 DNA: TGTGCCTGGACGTACAGCTTTTCCTACGAGCAGTACTTC; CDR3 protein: CAWTYSFSYEQYF
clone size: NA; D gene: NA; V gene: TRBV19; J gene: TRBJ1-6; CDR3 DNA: TGTGCCAGTAGCGTAGACCACTATAATTCACCCCTCCACTTT; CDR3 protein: CASSVDHYNSPLHF
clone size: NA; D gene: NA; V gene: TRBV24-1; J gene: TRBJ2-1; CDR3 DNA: TGTGCCACCAGTGATTCGTCGGGGAGAGAACACAATGAGCAGTTCTTC; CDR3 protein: CATSDSSGREHNEQFF
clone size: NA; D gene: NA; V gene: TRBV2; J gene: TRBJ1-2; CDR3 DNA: TGTGCCAGCGACTTGTACGGGGGGGGAGCTAACTATGGCTACACCTTC; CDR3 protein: CASDLYGGGANYGYTF
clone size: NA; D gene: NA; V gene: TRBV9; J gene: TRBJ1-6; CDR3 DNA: TGTGCCAGCAGTTTTGCGGGGGATAATTCACCCCTCCACTTT; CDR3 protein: CASSFAGDNSPLHF
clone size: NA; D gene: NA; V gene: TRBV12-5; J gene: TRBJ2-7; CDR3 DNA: TGTGCTTCGAGTCCAAACTATCTCGAGCAGTACTTC; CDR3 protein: CASSPNYLEQYF
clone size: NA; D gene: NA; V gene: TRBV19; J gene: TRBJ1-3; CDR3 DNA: TGTGCCAGTAGTAGCAACTCTGGAAACACCATATATTTT; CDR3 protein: CASSSNSGNTIYF
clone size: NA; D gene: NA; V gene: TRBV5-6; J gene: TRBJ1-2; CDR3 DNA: TGTGCCAGCAGCCTCGGTCCAAGGAGCTATGGCTACACCTTC; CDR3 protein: CASSLGPRSYGYTF
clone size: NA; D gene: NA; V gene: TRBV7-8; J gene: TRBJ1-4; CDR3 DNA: TGTGCCAGCAGCCTAACTGGGGGCGAAAAACTGTTTTTT; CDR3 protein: CASSLTGGEKLFF
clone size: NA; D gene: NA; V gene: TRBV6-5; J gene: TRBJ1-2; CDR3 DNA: TGTGCCAGCAGCACAGAGCATGGCTACACCTTC; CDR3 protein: CASSTEHGYTF
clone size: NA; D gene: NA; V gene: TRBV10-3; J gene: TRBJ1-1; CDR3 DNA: TGTGCCATCAAGAACCCGGGCACTGAAGCTTTCTTT; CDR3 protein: CAIKNPGTEAFF
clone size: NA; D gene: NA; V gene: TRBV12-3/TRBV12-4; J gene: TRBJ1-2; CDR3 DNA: TGTGCCAGCAGGGGGGGGCATCTCTACACCTTC; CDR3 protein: CASRGGHLYTF
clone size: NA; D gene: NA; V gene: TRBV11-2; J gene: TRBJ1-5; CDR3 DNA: TGTGCCAGCAGCTTAGATTCTAGGGTGTTCGATCAGCCCCAGCATTTT; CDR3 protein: CASSLDSRVFDQPQHF
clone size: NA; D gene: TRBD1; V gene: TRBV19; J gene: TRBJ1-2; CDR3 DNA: TGTGCCAGTAGTATCAGTACAGGGGGCGTCTATGGCTACACCTTC; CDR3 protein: CASSISTGGVYGYTF
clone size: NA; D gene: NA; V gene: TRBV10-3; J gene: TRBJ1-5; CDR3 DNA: TGTGCCATCACGGGAGCGATCAATCAGCCCCAGCATTTT; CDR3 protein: CAITGAINQPQHF
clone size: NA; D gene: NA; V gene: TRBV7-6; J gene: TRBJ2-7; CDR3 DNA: TGTGCCAGCAGCTTAACAAGGGACTCCTACGAGCAGTACTTC; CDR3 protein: CASSLTRDSYEQYF
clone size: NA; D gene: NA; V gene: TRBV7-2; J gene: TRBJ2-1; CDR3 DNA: TGTGCCAGCAGCTTCGGGGTAGGAAATCCCGAGCAGTTCTTC; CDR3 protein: CASSFGVGNPEQFF
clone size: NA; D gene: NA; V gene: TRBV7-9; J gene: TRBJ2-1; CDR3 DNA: TGTGCCAGCAGCTTAGTGGGTCAGGGAGCCTACAATGAGCAGTTCTTC; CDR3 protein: CASSLVGQGAYNEQFF
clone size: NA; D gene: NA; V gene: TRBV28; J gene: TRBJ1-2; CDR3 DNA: TGTGCCAGCAGTACCCGATTCCTGGGCTACACCTTC; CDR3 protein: CASSTRFLGYTF
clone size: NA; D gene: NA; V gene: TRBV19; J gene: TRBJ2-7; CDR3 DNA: TGTGCCAGTAGTCCCTTAGGGGACCCCAGTGACGAGCAGTACTTC; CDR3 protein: CASSPLGDPSDEQYF
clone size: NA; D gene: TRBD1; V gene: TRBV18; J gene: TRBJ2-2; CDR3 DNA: TGTGCCAGCTCACCAACCGGGACAGGGGTTTCGTTGGACACCGGGGAGCTGTTTTTT; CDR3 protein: CASSPTGTGVSLDTGELFF
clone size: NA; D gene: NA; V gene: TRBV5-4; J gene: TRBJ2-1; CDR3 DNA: TGTGCCAGCAGCTCTAAGAAAGTGGGGAAGGATGAGCAGTTCTTC; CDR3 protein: CASSSKKVGKDEQFF
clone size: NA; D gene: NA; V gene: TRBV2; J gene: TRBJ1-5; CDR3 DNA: TGTGCCAGCAGTGAAGCCCCCAGCTATAGCAATCAGCCCCAGCATTTT; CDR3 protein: CASSEAPSYSNQPQHF
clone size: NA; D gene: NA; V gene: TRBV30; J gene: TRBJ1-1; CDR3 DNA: TGTGCCTGGAGAGGAATTTATTGGCAGGAGGATAACACTGAAGCTTTCTTT; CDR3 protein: CAWRGIYWQEDNTEAFF
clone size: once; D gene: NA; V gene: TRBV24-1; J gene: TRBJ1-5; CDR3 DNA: TGTGCCACCAGTGACCCTGGGGGAGACAATCAGCCCCAGCATTTT; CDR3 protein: CATSDPGGDNQPQHF
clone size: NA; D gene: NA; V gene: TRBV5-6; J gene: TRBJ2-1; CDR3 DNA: TGTGCCAGCGGCCGGGCAGCCTTCTATGAGCAGTTCTTC; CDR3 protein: CASGRAAFYEQFF
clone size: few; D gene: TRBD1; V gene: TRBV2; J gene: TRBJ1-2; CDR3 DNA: TGTGCCAGCAGAGATAGGACAGGGGATAGCGGCTACACCTTC; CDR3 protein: CASRDRTGDSGYTF
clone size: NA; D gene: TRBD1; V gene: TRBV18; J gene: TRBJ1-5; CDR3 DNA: TGTGCCAGCTCATCGGGACAGGAAAATCAGCCCCAGCATTTT; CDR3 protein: CASSSGQENQPQHF
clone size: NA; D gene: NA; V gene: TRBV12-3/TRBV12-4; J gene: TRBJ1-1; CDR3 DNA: TGTGCCAGCCTAAAACGGGGGGAAGCTTTCTTT; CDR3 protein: CASLKRGEAFF
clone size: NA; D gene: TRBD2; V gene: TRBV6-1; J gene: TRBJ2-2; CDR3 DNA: TGTGCCAGCAGTGAAAGGGGAGGGATAGCCGGGGAGCTGTTTTTT; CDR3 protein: CASSERGGIAGELFF
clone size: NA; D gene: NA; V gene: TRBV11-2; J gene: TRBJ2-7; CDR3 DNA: TGTGCCAGCATCCCTGTGGGAGCACCCTACGAGCAGTACTTC; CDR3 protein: CASIPVGAPYEQYF
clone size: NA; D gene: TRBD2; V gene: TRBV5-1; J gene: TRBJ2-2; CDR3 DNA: TGCGCCAGCAGGGGACTAGCGGGAGATCGCACCGGGGAGCTGTTTTTT; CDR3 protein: CASRGLAGDRTGELFF
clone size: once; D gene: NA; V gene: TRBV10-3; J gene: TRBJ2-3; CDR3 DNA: TGTGCCACGCGGAACACAGATACGCAGTATTTT; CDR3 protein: CATRNTDTQYF
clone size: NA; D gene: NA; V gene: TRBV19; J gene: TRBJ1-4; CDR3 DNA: TGTGCCAGTAGTTCCCGGGGCCCATCCGGGGAAAAACTGTTTTTT; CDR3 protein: CASSSRGPSGEKLFF
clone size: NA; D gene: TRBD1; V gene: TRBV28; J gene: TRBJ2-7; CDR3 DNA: TGTGCCAGCAGTTTCTTGGGGGCCACAGGGGGTGGCTACGAGCAGTACTTC; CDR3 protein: CASSFLGATGGGYEQYF
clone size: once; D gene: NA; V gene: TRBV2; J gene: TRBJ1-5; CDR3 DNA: TGTGCCAGCTCCGAGAGGGCCACCCTCTATAGCAATCAGCCCCAGCATTTT; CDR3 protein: CASSERATLYSNQPQHF
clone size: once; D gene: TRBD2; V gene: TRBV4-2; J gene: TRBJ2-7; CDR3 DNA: TGTGCCAGCAGCCCGGGACTAGCGACCTACGAGCAGTACTTC; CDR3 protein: CASSPGLATYEQYF
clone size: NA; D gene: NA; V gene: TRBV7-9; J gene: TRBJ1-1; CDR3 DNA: TGTGCCAGCAGCGTGAACACTGAAGCTTTCTTT; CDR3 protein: CASSVNTEAFF
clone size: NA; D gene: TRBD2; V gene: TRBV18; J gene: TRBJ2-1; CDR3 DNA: TGTGCCAGCTCACCCGTCCAGACTAGCAACGGTGAGCAGTTCTTC; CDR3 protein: CASSPVQTSNGEQFF